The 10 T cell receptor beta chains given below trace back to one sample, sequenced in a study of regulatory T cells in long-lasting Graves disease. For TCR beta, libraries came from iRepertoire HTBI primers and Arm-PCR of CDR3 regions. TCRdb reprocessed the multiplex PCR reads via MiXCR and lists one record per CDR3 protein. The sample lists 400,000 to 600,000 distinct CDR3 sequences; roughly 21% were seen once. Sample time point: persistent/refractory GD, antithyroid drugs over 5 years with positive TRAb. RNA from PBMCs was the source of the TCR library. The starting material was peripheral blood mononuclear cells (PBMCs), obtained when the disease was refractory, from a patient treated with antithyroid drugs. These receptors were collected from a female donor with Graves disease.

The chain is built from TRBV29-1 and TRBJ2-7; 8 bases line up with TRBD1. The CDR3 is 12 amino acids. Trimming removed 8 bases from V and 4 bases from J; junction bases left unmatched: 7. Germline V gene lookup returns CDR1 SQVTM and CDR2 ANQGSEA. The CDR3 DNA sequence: TGCAGCTACACAGGGGGTCCGTACGAGCAGTACTTC. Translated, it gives CSYTGGPYEQYF.

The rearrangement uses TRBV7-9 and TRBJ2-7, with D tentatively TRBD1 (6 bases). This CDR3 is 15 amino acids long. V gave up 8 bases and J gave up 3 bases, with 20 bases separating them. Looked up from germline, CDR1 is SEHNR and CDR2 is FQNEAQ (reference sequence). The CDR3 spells CASDSGVWGDYEQYF. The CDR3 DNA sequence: TGTGCCAGCGATTCAGGGGTTTGGGGTGACTACGAGCAGTACTTC.

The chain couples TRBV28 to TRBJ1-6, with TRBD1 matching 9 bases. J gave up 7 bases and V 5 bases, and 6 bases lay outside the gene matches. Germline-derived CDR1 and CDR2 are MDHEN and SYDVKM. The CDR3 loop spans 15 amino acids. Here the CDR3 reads CASSARDRDNSPLHF. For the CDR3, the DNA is TGTGCCAGCAGTGCCCGGGACAGGGACAATTCACCCCTCCACTTT.

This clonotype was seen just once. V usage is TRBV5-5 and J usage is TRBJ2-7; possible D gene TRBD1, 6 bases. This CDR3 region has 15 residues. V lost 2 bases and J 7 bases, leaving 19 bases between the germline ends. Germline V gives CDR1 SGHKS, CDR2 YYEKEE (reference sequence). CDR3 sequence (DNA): TGTGCCAGCAGCTTCACGGTGGCAGGGGCTGGTGAGCAGTACTTC. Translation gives CASSFTVAGAGEQYF.

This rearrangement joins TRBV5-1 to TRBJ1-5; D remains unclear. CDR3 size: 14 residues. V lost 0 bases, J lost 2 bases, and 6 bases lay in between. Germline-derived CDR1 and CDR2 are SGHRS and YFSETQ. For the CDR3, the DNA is TGCGCCAGCAGCTTGGCGAAGGGCAATCAGCCCCAGCATTTT. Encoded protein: CASSLAKGNQPQHF.

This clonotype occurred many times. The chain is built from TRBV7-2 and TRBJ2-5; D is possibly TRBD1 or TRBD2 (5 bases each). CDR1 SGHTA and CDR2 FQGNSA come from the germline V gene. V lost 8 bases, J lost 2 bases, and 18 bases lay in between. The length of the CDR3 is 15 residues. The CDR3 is CASVYGGGAQETQYF. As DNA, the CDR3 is TGTGCCAGCGTCTATGGTGGGGGAGCACAAGAGACCCAGTACTTC. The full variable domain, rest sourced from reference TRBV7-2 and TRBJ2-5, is GAGVSQSPSNKVTEKGKDVELRCDPISGHTALYWYRQSLGQGLEFLIYFQGNSAPDKSGLPSDRFSAERTGGSVSTLTIQRTQQEDSAVYLCASVYGGGAQETQYFGPGTRLLVL.

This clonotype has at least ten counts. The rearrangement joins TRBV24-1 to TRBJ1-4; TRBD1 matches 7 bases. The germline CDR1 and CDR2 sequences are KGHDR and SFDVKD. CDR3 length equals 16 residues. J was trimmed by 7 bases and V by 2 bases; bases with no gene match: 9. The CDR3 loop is CATSDSSGGVPEKLFF. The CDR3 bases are TGTGCCACCAGTGATTCCTCAGGGGGGGTGCCTGAAAAACTGTTTTTT.

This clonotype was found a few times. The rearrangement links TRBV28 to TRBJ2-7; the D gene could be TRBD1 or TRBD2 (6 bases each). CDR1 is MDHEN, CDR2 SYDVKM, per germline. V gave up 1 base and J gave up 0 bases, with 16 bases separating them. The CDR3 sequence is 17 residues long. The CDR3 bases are TGTGCCAGCAGTTTATCTCGGGTATGGGGGGCCTCCTACGAGCAGTACTTC. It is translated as CASSLSRVWGASYEQYF.

CDR3 sequence reads: CASSSGSRTGELFF. DNA for the CDR3: TGTGCCAGCAGCTCGGGGTCGAGGACCGGGGAGCTGTTTTTT. This sequence joins TRBV7-2 and TRBJ2-2, with D perhaps matching TRBD2 (5 bases). This CDR3 is 14 amino acids long. The V gene lost 4 bases and the J gene lost 5 bases, with 11 bases spanning the gap. Germline V lookup: CDR1 SGHTA, CDR2 FQGNSA.

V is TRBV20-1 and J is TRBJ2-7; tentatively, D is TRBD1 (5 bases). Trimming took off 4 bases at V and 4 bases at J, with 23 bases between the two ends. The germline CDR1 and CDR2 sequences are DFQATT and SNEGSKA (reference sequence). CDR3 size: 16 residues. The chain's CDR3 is CSATIGDSHYYYEQYF. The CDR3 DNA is TGCAGTGCTACCATCGGAGACAGCCACTACTATTACGAGCAGTACTTC.